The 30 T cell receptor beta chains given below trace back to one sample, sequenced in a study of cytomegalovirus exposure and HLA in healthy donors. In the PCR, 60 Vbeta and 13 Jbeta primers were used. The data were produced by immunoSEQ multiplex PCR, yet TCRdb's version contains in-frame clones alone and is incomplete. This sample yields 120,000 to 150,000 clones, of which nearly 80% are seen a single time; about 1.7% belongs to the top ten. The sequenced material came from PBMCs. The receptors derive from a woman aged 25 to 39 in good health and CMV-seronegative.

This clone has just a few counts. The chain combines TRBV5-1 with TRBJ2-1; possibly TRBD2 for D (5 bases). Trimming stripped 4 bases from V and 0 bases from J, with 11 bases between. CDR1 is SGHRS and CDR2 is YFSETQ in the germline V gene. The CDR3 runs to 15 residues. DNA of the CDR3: TGCGCCAGCAGCCAGGACGGGAACTCCTACAATGAGCAGTTCTTC. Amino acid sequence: CASSQDGNSYNEQFF.

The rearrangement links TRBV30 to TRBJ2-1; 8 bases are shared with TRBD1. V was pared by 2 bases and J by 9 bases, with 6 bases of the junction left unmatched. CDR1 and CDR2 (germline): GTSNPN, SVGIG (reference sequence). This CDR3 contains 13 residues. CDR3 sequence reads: CAWSPGQETEQFF. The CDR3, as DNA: TGTGCCTGGAGTCCGGGACAGGAAACTGAGCAGTTCTTC.

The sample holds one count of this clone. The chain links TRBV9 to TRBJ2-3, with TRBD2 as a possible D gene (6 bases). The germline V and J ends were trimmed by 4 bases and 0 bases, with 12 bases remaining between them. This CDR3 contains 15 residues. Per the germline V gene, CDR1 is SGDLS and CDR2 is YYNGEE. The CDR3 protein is CASSPRGTSTDTQYF. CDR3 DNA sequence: TGTGCCAGCAGCCCGCGGGGAACTAGCACAGATACGCAGTATTTT.

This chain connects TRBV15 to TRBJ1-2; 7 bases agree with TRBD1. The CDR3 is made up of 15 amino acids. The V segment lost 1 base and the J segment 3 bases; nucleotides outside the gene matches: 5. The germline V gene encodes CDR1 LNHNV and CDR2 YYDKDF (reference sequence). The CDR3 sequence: CATSRGNDRDYGYTF. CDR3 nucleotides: TGTGCCACCAGCAGAGGGAATGACAGGGACTATGGCTACACCTTC.

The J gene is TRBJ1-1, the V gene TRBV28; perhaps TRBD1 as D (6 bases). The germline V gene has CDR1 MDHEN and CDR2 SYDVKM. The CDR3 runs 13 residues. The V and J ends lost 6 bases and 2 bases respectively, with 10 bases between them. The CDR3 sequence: CASRRTVNTEAFF. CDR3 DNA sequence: TGTGCCAGCAGACGGACAGTCAACACTGAAGCTTTCTTT.

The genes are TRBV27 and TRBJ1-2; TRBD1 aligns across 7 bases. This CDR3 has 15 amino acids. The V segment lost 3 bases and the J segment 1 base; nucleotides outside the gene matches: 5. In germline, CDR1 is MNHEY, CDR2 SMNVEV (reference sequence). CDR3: CASSLNAGGNYGYTF. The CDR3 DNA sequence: TGTGCCAGCAGTTTGAACGCAGGGGGTAACTATGGCTACACCTTC.

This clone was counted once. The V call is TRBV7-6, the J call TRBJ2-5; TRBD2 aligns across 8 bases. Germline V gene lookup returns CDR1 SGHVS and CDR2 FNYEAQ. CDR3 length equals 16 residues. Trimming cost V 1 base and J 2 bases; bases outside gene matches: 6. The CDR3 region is CASSLVGGGSQETQYF. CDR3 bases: TGTGCCAGCAGCTTAGTCGGCGGGGGGTCACAAGAGACCCAGTACTTC.

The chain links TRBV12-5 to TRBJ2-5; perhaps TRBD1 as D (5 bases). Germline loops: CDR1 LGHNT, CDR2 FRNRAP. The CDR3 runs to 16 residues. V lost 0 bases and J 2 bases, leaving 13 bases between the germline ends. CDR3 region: CASGLVLPTVQETQYF. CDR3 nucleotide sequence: TGTGCTAGTGGTTTGGTACTCCCGACAGTTCAAGAGACCCAGTACTTC.

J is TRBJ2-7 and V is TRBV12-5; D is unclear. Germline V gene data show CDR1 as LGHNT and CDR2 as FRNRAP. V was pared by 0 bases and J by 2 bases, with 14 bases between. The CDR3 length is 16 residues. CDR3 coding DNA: TGTGCTAGTGGTTTGGTACAAGGAGACCCCCCCTACGAGCAGTACTTC. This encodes CASGLVQGDPPYEQYF.

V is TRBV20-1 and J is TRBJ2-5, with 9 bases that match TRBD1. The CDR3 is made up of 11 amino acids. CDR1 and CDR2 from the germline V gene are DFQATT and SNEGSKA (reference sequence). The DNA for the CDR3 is TGCACCGTGACAGGGGGAGAGACCCAGTACTTC. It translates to CTVTGGETQYF.

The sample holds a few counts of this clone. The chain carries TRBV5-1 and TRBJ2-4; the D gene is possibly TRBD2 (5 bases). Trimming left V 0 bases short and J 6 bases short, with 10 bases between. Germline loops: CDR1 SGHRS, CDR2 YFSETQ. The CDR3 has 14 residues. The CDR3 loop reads CASSLGEEGNIQYF. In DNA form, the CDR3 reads TGCGCCAGCAGCTTGGGGGAAGAGGGAAACATTCAGTACTTC.

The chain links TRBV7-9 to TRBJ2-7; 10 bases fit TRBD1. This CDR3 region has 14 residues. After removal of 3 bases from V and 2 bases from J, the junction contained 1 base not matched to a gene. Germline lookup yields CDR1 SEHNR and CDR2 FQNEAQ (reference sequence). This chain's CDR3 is CASSLGQGTYEQYF. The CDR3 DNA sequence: TGTGCCAGCAGCTTGGGACAGGGGACCTACGAGCAGTACTTC.

CDR3 residues: CSTLGQAYEQYF. CDR3 DNA sequence: TGCAGCACTCTCGGACAGGCCTACGAGCAGTACTTC. V is TRBV29-1 and J is TRBJ2-7, with TRBD1 identical over 7 bases. Trimming removed 8 bases from V and 2 bases from J; junction bases left unmatched: 6. The CDR3 contains 12 residues. The V gene's germline CDR1 is SQVTM and CDR2 ANQGSEA.

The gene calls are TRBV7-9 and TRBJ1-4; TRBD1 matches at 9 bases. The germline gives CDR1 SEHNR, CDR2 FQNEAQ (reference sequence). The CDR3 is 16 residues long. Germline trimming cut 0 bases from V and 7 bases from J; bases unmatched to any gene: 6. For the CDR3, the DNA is TGTGCCAGCAGCTTAGCGAGGGGACAGGGTGGTGAAAAACTGTTTTTT. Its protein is CASSLARGQGGEKLFF.

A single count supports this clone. The CDR3 spells CASNKGDSGNTIYF. DNA of the CDR3: TGTGCCAGCAACAAGGGGGACTCTGGAAACACCATATATTTT. The V call is TRBV11-2, the J call TRBJ1-3; TRBD1 is a possible D gene (6 bases). Germline loops: CDR1 SGHAT, CDR2 FQNNGV. The CDR3 consists of 14 residues. The V and J ends lost 7 bases and 0 bases respectively, with 10 bases between them.

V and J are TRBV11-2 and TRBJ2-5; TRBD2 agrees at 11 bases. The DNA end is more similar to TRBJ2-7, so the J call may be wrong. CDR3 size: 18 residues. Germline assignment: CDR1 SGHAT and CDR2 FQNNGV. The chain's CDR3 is CASSLLPSGGPLSYEQYF. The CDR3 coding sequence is TGTGCCAGCAGCTTGTTGCCTAGCGGGGGGCCCCTCTCCTACGAGCAGTACTTC.

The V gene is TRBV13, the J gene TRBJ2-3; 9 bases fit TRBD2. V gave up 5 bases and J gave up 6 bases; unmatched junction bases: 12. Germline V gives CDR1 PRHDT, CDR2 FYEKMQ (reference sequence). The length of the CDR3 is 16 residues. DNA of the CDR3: TGTGCCAGCAGCCCTGAGGGAGCGGGGGGCCTTGATACGCAGTATTTT. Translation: CASSPEGAGGLDTQYF.

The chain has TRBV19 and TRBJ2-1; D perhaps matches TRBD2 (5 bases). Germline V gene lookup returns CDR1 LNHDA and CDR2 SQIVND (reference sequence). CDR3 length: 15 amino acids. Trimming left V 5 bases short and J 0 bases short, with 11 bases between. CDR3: CASSPPGSSYNEQFF. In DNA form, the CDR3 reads TGTGCCAGTAGTCCGCCGGGGAGCTCCTACAATGAGCAGTTCTTC.

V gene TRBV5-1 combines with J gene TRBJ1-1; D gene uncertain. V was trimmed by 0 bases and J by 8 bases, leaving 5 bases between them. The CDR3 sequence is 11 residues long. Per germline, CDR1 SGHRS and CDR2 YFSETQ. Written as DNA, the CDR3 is TGCGCCAGCAGCTTGGGTCAGGAAGCTTTCTTT. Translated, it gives CASSLGQEAFF. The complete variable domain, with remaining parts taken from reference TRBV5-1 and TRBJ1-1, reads KAGVTQTPRYLIKTRGQQVTLSCSPISGHRSVSWYQQTPGQGLQFLFEYFSETQRNKGNFPGRFSGRQFSNSRSEMNVSTLELGDSALYLCASSLGQEAFFGQGTRLTVV.

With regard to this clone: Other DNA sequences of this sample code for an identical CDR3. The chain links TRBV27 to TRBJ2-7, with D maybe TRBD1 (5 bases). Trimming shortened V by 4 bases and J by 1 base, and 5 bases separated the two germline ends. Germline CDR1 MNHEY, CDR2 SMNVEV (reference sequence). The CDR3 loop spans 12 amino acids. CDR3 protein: CASSSGSYEQYF. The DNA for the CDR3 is TGTGCCAGCAGTTCAGGGTCCTACGAGCAGTACTTC.

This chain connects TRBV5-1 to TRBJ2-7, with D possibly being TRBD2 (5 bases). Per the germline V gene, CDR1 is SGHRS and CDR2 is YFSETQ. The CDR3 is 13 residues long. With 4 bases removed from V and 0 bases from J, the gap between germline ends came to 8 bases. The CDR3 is CASSHRDSYEQYF. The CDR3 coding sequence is TGCGCCAGCAGCCATCGGGACTCCTACGAGCAGTACTTC.

CDR3 bases: TGCGCCAGCAGCCAAGTCAGGCAGAAAAATGAAAAACTGTTTTTT. It specifies CASSQVRQKNEKLFF. The V call is TRBV4-3, the J call TRBJ1-4; D not resolved. This CDR3 is built from 15 residues. The V and J ends lost 1 base and 5 bases respectively, with 11 bases between them. CDR1 and CDR2 (germline): LGHNA, YSLEER.

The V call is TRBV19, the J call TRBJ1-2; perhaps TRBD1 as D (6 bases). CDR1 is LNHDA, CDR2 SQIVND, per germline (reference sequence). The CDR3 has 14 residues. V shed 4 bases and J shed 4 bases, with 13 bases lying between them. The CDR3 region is CASSTEDSFYGYTF. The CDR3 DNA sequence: TGTGCCAGTAGTACCGAGGACAGCTTCTATGGCTACACCTTC.

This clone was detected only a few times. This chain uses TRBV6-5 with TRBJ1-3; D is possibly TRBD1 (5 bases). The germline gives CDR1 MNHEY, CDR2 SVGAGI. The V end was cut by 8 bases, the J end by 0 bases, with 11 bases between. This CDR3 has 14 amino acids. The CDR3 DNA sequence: TGTGCCAGCGGGCGGGGCCTCTCTGGAAACACCATATATTTT. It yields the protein CASGRGLSGNTIYF.

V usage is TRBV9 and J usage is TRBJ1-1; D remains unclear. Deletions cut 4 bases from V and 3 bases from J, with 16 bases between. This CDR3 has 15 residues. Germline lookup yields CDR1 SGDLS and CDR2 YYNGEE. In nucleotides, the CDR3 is TGTGCCAGCAGCCACACCGGGCCCGGGGACACTGAAGCTTTCTTT. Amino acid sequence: CASSHTGPGDTEAFF.

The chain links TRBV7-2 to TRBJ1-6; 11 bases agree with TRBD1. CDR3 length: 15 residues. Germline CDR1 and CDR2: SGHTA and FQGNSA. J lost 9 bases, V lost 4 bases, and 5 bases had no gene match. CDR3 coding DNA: TGTGCCAGCAGCTCAGGACAGGGGGCAAGTTCACCCCTCCACTTT. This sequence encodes CASSSGQGASSPLHF.

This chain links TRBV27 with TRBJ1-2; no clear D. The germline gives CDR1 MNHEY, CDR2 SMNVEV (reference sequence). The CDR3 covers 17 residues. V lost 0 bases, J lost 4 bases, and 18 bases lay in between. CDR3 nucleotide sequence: TGTGCCAGCAGTTTATCACCCCTGGGAGCGCGCGGCTATGGCTACACCTTC. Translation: CASSLSPLGARGYGYTF.

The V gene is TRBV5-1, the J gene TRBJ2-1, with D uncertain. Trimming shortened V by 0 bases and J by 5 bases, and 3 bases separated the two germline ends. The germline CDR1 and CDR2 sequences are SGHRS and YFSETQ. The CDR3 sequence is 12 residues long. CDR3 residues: CASSLADNEQFF. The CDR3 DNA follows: TGCGCCAGCAGCTTGGCGGACAATGAGCAGTTCTTC. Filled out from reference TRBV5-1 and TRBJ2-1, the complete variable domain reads KAGVTQTPRYLIKTRGQQVTLSCSPISGHRSVSWYQQTPGQGLQFLFEYFSETQRNKGNFPGRFSGRQFSNSRSEMNVSTLELGDSALYLCASSLADNEQFFGPGTRLTVL.

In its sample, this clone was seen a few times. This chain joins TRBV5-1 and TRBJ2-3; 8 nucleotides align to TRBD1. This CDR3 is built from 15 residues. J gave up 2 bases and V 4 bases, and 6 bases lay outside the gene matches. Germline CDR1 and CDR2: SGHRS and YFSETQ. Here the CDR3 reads CASSEGQGPTDTQYF. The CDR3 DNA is TGCGCCAGCAGCGAAGGACAGGGCCCCACAGATACGCAGTATTTT.

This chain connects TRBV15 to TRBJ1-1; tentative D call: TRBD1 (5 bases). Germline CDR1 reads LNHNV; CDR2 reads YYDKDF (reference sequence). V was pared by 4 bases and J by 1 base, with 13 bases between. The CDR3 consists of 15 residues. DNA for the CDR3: TGTGCCACCAGCAACCTCCGGGGGGAGAACACTGAAGCTTTCTTT. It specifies CATSNLRGENTEAFF.